This TCR beta chain emerged from a study of identical twins. In the case of this clonotype: The antigen is unknown.

A single record per CDR3 protein comes from TCRdb applying MiXCR to the 5' RACE reads. In the table there are hundreds of thousands of distinct CDR3 sequences, 8.6% of which are singletons. Germline V gene sequence: CDR1 DFQATT, CDR2 SNEGSKA (reference sequence). V was pared by 8 bases and J by 9 bases, with 15 bases of the junction left unmatched. The CDR3 has 14 amino acids. The study's findings and limits: Compared with models, monozygotic twins showed more out-of-frame TCR alpha sharing.

The same data also went into a second study, on yellow fever vaccine responses in identical twins.

Sequencing input: PBMCs. The genes are TRBV20-1 and TRBJ2-1; 8 positions agree with TRBD2. This receptor was obtained from a woman between 18 and 29 years old in good health. CDR3 DNA: TGCAGTTCCAGAGCAGGAGCGGGAGTTGGTGAGCAGTTCTTC. Translating gives CSSRAGAGVGEQFF.